The T cell receptor (beta chain) under discussion was sequenced for a study of control samples from healthy donors and cancer patients. Sequenced by immunoSEQ multiplex PCR; TCRdb stores in-frame clones only, minus some. The table lists over 150,000 clones, roughly 95% of them singletons. V gave up 6 bases and J gave up 7 bases, with 16 bases separating them. Germline loops: CDR1 SNHLY, CDR2 FYNNEI. CDR3 size: 14 residues. The chain couples TRBV2 to TRBJ1-5, with no clear D. The sequence was collected from a young woman in good health. Sequenced sample: blood. The CDR3 reads CASRQTLDSQPQHF. The CDR3 region has the DNA TGTGCCAGCAGACAAACCTTGGACTCCCAGCCCCAGCATTTT.